The rows below give T cell receptor beta chains drawn from one sample of a study of shared clonotypes between healthy human individuals. Here immunoSEQ multiplex PCR was the method, and the copy in TCRdb shows in-frame clones only, minus some. The sample carries around 2.1 million clones, about 92% recorded once. Input material: naive CD8+ T cells from PBMCs. The source is a man aged 18 to 30 in good health. Some clones in this sample may be carry-over from other donors' samples. CDR3s include the opening cysteine and the closing phenylalanine or tryptophan. The D gene is left open where the match is weak. The size field is filled for only some rows; it gives once, few, many or a size class.

d_call: .
v_call: TRBV6-6
clone_size: once
j_call: TRBJ2-3
cdr3_aa: CASSYLWADTQYF
cdr3_nt: TGTGCCAGCAGTTATCTGTGGGCAGATACGCAGTATTTT

d_call: .
v_call: TRBV2
clone_size: .
j_call: TRBJ2-2
cdr3_aa: CASSEYPPESWRELFF
cdr3_nt: TGTGCCAGCAGTGAATATCCACCGGAATCTTGGCGGGAGCTGTTTTTT

d_call: .
v_call: TRBV30
clone_size: .
j_call: TRBJ1-2
cdr3_aa: CAWSVYVPATDGYTF
cdr3_nt: TGTGCCTGGAGTGTTTACGTCCCAGCCACTGATGGCTACACCTTC

d_call: .
v_call: TRBV27
clone_size: .
j_call: TRBJ2-1
cdr3_aa: CASGAREGGEQFF
cdr3_nt: TGTGCCAGCGGGGCCAGAGAGGGGGGTGAGCAGTTCTTC

d_call: .
v_call: TRBV7-8
clone_size: .
j_call: TRBJ2-3
cdr3_aa: CASSTTPKPTDTQYF
cdr3_nt: TGTGCCAGCAGCACGACTCCTAAGCCCACAGATACGCAGTATTTT

d_call: TRBD2
v_call: TRBV27
clone_size: once
j_call: TRBJ2-7
cdr3_aa: CASSASSGSIVYEQYF
cdr3_nt: TGTGCCAGCAGTGCCTCTAGCGGGAGTATTGTCTACGAGCAGTACTTC

d_call: TRBD2
v_call: TRBV19
clone_size: .
j_call: TRBJ2-7
cdr3_aa: CASSPKGGREGPHEQYF
cdr3_nt: TGTGCCAGTAGTCCGAAGGGAGGACGGGAGGGCCCCCACGAGCAGTACTTC

d_call: .
v_call: TRBV28
clone_size: .
j_call: TRBJ2-3
cdr3_aa: CASSAFRGTQYF
cdr3_nt: TGTGCCAGCAGTGCCTTTAGGGGAACGCAGTATTTT

d_call: .
v_call: TRBV2
clone_size: .
j_call: TRBJ1-2
cdr3_aa: CASSEVPRNYGYTF
cdr3_nt: TGTGCCAGCAGTGAAGTGCCCAGGAACTATGGCTACACCTTC

d_call: .
v_call: TRBV5-6
clone_size: .
j_call: TRBJ2-1
cdr3_aa: CASSLGTDDHNEQFF
cdr3_nt: TGTGCCAGCAGCCTGGGGACCGACGATCACAATGAGCAGTTCTTC

d_call: TRBD1
v_call: TRBV30
clone_size: .
j_call: TRBJ1-4
cdr3_aa: CAWSSLRGTAVATNEKLFF
cdr3_nt: TGTGCCTGGAGTTCCTTAAGGGGGACAGCAGTTGCAACTAATGAAAAACTGTTTTTT

d_call: .
v_call: TRBV11-2
clone_size: .
j_call: TRBJ2-5
cdr3_aa: CASSSAGRGRETQYF
cdr3_nt: TGTGCCAGCAGCTCCGCAGGACGCGGGCGAGAGACCCAGTACTTC

d_call: .
v_call: TRBV28
clone_size: .
j_call: TRBJ2-5
cdr3_aa: CASSTPGNTRVTQYF
cdr3_nt: TGTGCCAGCAGTACGCCAGGAAATACAAGAGTCACCCAGTACTTC

d_call: .
v_call: TRBV4-2
clone_size: .
j_call: TRBJ2-5
cdr3_aa: CASSLTNSQEHQETQYF
cdr3_nt: TGTGCCAGCAGCCTAACGAACAGTCAAGAGCACCAAGAGACCCAGTACTTC

d_call: .
v_call: TRBV5-6
clone_size: .
j_call: TRBJ2-1
cdr3_aa: CASSLTGNEQFF
cdr3_nt: TGTGCCAGCAGCTTAACTGGCAATGAGCAGTTCTTC

d_call: TRBD2
v_call: TRBV4-1
clone_size: .
j_call: TRBJ2-5
cdr3_aa: CASSQDGPGSGISETQYF
cdr3_nt: TGCGCCAGCAGCCAAGATGGGCCCGGTAGCGGGATTTCAGAGACCCAGTACTTC

d_call: TRBD2
v_call: TRBV7-6
clone_size: .
j_call: TRBJ2-2
cdr3_aa: CASSLVALAGITGELFF
cdr3_nt: TGTGCCAGCAGCTTAGTGGCCCTAGCGGGGATCACCGGGGAGCTGTTTTTT

d_call: .
v_call: TRBV25-1
clone_size: .
j_call: TRBJ1-1
cdr3_aa: CASSAMNTEAFF
cdr3_nt: TGTGCCAGCAGCGCAATGAACACTGAAGCTTTCTTT

d_call: TRBD1
v_call: TRBV11-2
clone_size: .
j_call: TRBJ2-3
cdr3_aa: CASSSRQGVADTQYF
cdr3_nt: TGTGCCAGCAGCTCCAGACAGGGAGTCGCAGATACGCAGTATTTT

d_call: .
v_call: TRBV28
clone_size: .
j_call: TRBJ2-7
cdr3_aa: CASRLPSPGAEQYF
cdr3_nt: TGTGCCAGCAGACTACCTTCCCCCGGGGCCGAGCAGTACTTC

d_call: .
v_call: TRBV6-5
clone_size: .
j_call: TRBJ1-1
cdr3_aa: CASSSWLGAFF
cdr3_nt: TGTGCCAGCAGTTCCTGGTTGGGAGCTTTCTTT

d_call: TRBD1
v_call: TRBV4-3
clone_size: .
j_call: TRBJ1-2
cdr3_aa: CASSQLQGAKGGYTF
cdr3_nt: TGCGCCAGCAGCCAATTACAGGGGGCGAAGGGGGGCTACACCTTC

d_call: TRBD2
v_call: TRBV27
clone_size: .
j_call: TRBJ2-2
cdr3_aa: CASTETSAGELFF
cdr3_nt: TGTGCCAGCACCGAGACTAGCGCCGGGGAGCTGTTTTTT

d_call: .
v_call: TRBV6-5
clone_size: .
j_call: TRBJ1-5
cdr3_aa: CASSYSQEGNQPQHF
cdr3_nt: TGTGCCAGCAGTTACTCCCAGGAGGGCAATCAGCCCCAGCATTTT

d_call: .
v_call: TRBV7-8
clone_size: once
j_call: TRBJ2-4
cdr3_aa: CASSFPGAGVAKNIQYF
cdr3_nt: TGTGCCAGCAGCTTCCCGGGGGCAGGGGTAGCCAAAAACATTCAGTACTTC

d_call: .
v_call: TRBV5-1
clone_size: .
j_call: TRBJ1-1
cdr3_aa: CASSLQGKAFF
cdr3_nt: TGCGCCAGCAGCTTGCAGGGGAAAGCTTTCTTT

d_call: .
v_call: TRBV28
clone_size: .
j_call: TRBJ2-5
cdr3_aa: CATTALLPAIQETQYF
cdr3_nt: TGTGCCACCACAGCCCTACTCCCAGCTATACAAGAGACCCAGTACTTC

d_call: .
v_call: TRBV9
clone_size: .
j_call: TRBJ1-2
cdr3_aa: CASSVVGGSPYGYTF
cdr3_nt: TGTGCCAGCAGCGTAGTGGGCGGGTCCCCCTATGGCTACACCTTC

d_call: .
v_call: TRBV27
clone_size: .
j_call: TRBJ2-1
cdr3_aa: CASTGTEAPYNEQFF
cdr3_nt: TGTGCCAGCACGGGGACCGAAGCTCCCTACAATGAGCAGTTCTTC

d_call: .
v_call: TRBV19
clone_size: .
j_call: TRBJ2-7
cdr3_aa: CASSIDPGASYEQYF
cdr3_nt: TGTGCCAGTAGTATAGATCCAGGGGCCTCCTACGAGCAGTACTTC

d_call: TRBD1
v_call: TRBV5-1
clone_size: .
j_call: TRBJ1-1
cdr3_aa: CASSPGTGGQNTEAFF
cdr3_nt: TGCGCCAGCAGTCCCGGGACAGGGGGCCAGAACACTGAAGCTTTCTTT

d_call: .
v_call: TRBV6-1
clone_size: .
j_call: TRBJ1-1
cdr3_aa: CASRPPGTEAFF
cdr3_nt: TGTGCCAGCAGGCCACCAGGGACTGAAGCTTTCTTT

d_call: .
v_call: TRBV6-5
clone_size: .
j_call: TRBJ1-1
cdr3_aa: CASSYAAGTEAFF
cdr3_nt: TGTGCCAGCAGTTACGCGGCGGGAACTGAAGCTTTCTTT

d_call: TRBD1
v_call: TRBV5-6
clone_size: .
j_call: TRBJ2-7
cdr3_aa: CASSSGTGASEQYF
cdr3_nt: TGTGCCAGCAGCTCCGGGACAGGGGCGAGCGAGCAGTACTTC

d_call: .
v_call: TRBV7-3
clone_size: .
j_call: TRBJ2-1
cdr3_aa: CASSLVVTRSYNEQFF
cdr3_nt: TGTGCCAGCAGCTTAGTGGTAACCCGCTCCTACAATGAGCAGTTCTTC

d_call: .
v_call: TRBV29-1
clone_size: .
j_call: TRBJ2-1
cdr3_aa: CSSGEVETYNEQFF
cdr3_nt: TGCAGCTCAGGTGAGGTGGAAACTTACAATGAGCAGTTCTTC

d_call: TRBD1
v_call: TRBV6-1
clone_size: .
j_call: TRBJ2-7
cdr3_aa: CASEKRTGPYEQYF
cdr3_nt: TGTGCCAGCGAAAAAAGGACAGGACCCTACGAGCAGTACTTC

d_call: TRBD1
v_call: TRBV27
clone_size: .
j_call: TRBJ2-7
cdr3_aa: CASSLGQGGYEQYF
cdr3_nt: TGTGCCAGCAGTCTCGGACAGGGGGGCTACGAGCAGTACTTC

d_call: .
v_call: TRBV27
clone_size: .
j_call: TRBJ2-1
cdr3_aa: CASSESGTEQFF
cdr3_nt: TGTGCCAGCAGCGAATCCGGGACCGAGCAGTTCTTC

d_call: .
v_call: TRBV7-9
clone_size: .
j_call: TRBJ2-1
cdr3_aa: CASSLGEGSYNEQFF
cdr3_nt: TGTGCCAGCAGCTTAGGCGAGGGGTCCTACAATGAGCAGTTCTTC

d_call: .
v_call: TRBV5-6
clone_size: .
j_call: TRBJ2-7
cdr3_aa: CASSLYEGLAEQYF
cdr3_nt: TGTGCCAGCAGCTTGTATGAGGGGCTGGCGGAGCAGTACTTC

d_call: .
v_call: TRBV10-3
clone_size: .
j_call: TRBJ1-4
cdr3_aa: CAISDARGEGEKLFF
cdr3_nt: TGTGCCATCAGTGACGCCCGGGGGGAGGGGGAAAAACTGTTTTTT

d_call: .
v_call: TRBV29-1
clone_size: .
j_call: TRBJ1-3
cdr3_aa: CSGLLFSSGNTIYF
cdr3_nt: TGCAGCGGCCTATTGTTCAGCTCTGGAAACACCATATATTTT

d_call: .
v_call: TRBV5-4
clone_size: once
j_call: TRBJ2-2
cdr3_aa: CASSLLQKTANTGELFF
cdr3_nt: TGTGCCAGCAGCTTGTTACAAAAAACCGCGAACACCGGGGAGCTGTTTTTT

d_call: .
v_call: TRBV11-2
clone_size: .
j_call: TRBJ1-2
cdr3_aa: CASSLGPGSGDGYTF
cdr3_nt: TGTGCCAGCAGCTTAGGTCCAGGGTCCGGGGATGGCTACACCTTC

d_call: TRBD2
v_call: TRBV11-1
clone_size: .
j_call: TRBJ2-1
cdr3_aa: CASSLSWRLAGSNEQFF
cdr3_nt: TGTGCCAGCAGCTTATCGTGGAGACTAGCGGGATCAAATGAGCAGTTCTTC

d_call: .
v_call: TRBV27
clone_size: .
j_call: TRBJ2-2
cdr3_aa: CASSRDTGELFF
cdr3_nt: TGTGCCAGCAGCAGGGACACCGGGGAGCTGTTTTTT

d_call: .
v_call: TRBV7-9
clone_size: .
j_call: TRBJ2-7
cdr3_aa: CASSYAGTLNEQYF
cdr3_nt: TGTGCCAGCAGCTATGCGGGGACCCTCAACGAGCAGTACTTC

d_call: TRBD1
v_call: TRBV19
clone_size: once
j_call: TRBJ2-5
cdr3_aa: CASSMRDREGETQYF
cdr3_nt: TGTGCCAGTAGTATGAGGGACAGGGAGGGCGAGACCCAGTACTTC

d_call: TRBD1
v_call: TRBV11-2
clone_size: .
j_call: TRBJ2-7
cdr3_aa: CASSFGQGVPYEQYF
cdr3_nt: TGTGCCAGCAGCTTCGGACAGGGTGTCCCCTACGAGCAGTACTTC

d_call: .
v_call: TRBV27
clone_size: .
j_call: TRBJ1-5
cdr3_aa: CASSPTVNQPQHF
cdr3_nt: TGTGCCAGCAGCCCTACAGTCAATCAGCCCCAGCATTTT

d_call: .
v_call: TRBV28
clone_size: .
j_call: TRBJ1-5
cdr3_aa: CASSLFRENQPQHF
cdr3_nt: TGTGCCAGCAGTTTGTTTAGGGAAAATCAGCCCCAGCATTTT

d_call: .
v_call: TRBV27
clone_size: .
j_call: TRBJ2-1
cdr3_aa: CASSQSGSKDNEQFF
cdr3_nt: TGTGCCAGCAGCCAAAGCGGGTCGAAAGACAATGAGCAGTTCTTC

d_call: .
v_call: TRBV4-3
clone_size: .
j_call: TRBJ2-5
cdr3_aa: CASSQDGQPQETQYF
cdr3_nt: TGCGCCAGCAGCCAAGATGGACAGCCCCAAGAGACCCAGTACTTC

d_call: .
v_call: TRBV7-9
clone_size: .
j_call: TRBJ2-5
cdr3_aa: CASSPQPREETQYF
cdr3_nt: TGTGCCAGCAGCCCCCAGCCAAGAGAAGAGACCCAGTACTTC

d_call: .
v_call: TRBV27
clone_size: .
j_call: TRBJ2-4
cdr3_aa: CASSWQGAKNIQYF
cdr3_nt: TGTGCCAGCAGTTGGCAAGGCGCCAAAAACATTCAGTACTTC

d_call: TRBD1
v_call: TRBV6-1
clone_size: .
j_call: TRBJ2-3
cdr3_aa: CASSEDRAYTDTQYF
cdr3_nt: TGTGCCAGCAGTGAGGACAGGGCCTACACAGATACGCAGTATTTT

d_call: .
v_call: TRBV11-2
clone_size: .
j_call: TRBJ2-7
cdr3_aa: CASSYSSNRDYEQYF
cdr3_nt: TGTGCCAGCAGCTACTCCTCTAACAGGGATTACGAGCAGTACTTC

d_call: .
v_call: TRBV9
clone_size: few
j_call: TRBJ2-5
cdr3_aa: CASSLSGTEETQYF
cdr3_nt: TGTGCCAGCAGCCTATCCGGGACTGAAGAGACCCAGTACTTC